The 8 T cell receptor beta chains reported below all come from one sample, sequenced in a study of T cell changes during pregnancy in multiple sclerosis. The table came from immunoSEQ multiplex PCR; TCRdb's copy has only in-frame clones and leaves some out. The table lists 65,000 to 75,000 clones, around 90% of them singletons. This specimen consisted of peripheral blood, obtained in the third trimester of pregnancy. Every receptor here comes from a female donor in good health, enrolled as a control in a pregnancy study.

CDR3 DNA: TGTGCCAGCAGCTTAAACGGGGAGACCCAGTACTTC. Encoded protein: CASSLNGETQYF. The V call is TRBV5-6, the J call TRBJ2-5; unclear D gene. Germline CDR1 reads SGHDT; CDR2 reads YYEEEE. Trimming took 2 bases from V and 5 from J, leaving 7 bases between them. The CDR3 has 12 residues.

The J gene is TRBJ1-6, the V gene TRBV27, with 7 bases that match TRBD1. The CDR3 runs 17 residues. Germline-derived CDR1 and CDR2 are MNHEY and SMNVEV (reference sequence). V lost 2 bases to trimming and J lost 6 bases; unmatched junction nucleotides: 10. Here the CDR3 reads CASSLMPLGQFNSPLHF. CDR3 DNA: TGTGCCAGCAGTTTAATGCCCCTGGGACAGTTTAATTCACCCCTCCACTTT.

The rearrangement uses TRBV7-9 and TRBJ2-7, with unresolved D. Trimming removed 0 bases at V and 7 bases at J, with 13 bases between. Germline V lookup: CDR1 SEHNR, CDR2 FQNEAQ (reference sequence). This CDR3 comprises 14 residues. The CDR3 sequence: CASSLALHPVEQYF. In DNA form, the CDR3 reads TGTGCCAGCAGCTTAGCGCTGCACCCGGTAGAGCAGTACTTC.

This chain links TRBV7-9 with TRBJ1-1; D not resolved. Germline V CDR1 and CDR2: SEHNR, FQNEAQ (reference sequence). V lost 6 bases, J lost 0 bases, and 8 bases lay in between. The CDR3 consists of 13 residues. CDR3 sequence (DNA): TGTGCCAGCAGGCGCCTTATGAACACTGAAGCTTTCTTT. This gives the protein CASRRLMNTEAFF.

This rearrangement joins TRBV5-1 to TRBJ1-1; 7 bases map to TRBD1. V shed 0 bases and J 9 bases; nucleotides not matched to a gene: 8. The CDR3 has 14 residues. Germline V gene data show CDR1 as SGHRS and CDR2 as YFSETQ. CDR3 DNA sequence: TGCGCCAGCAGCTTGGCCGGCCAGGGGGTACAAGCTTTCTTT. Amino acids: CASSLAGQGVQAFF.

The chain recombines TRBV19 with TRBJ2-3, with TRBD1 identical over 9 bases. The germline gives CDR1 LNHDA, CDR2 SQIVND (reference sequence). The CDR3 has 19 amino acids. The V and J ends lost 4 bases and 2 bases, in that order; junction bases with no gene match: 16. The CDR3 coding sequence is TGTGCCAGTAGTAGGAATGGGGCAACAGGGGGCCTACTCACAGATACGCAGTATTTT. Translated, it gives CASSRNGATGGLLTDTQYF.

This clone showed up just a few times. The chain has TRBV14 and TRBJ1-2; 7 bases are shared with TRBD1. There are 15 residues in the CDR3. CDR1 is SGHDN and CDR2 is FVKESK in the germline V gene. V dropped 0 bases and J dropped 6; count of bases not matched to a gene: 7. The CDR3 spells CASSQDLGTENGYTF. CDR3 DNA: TGTGCCAGCAGCCAAGATCTCGGGACAGAGAATGGCTACACCTTC.

DNA of the CDR3: TGTGCCAGCAGCGGCAACGAGCAGTACTTC. Translated, it gives CASSGNEQYF. The J gene is TRBJ2-7, the V gene TRBV7-8, with no clear D. This CDR3 is 10 amino acids long. Trimming took off 5 bases at V and 5 bases at J, with 4 bases between the two ends. In germline, CDR1 is SGHVS, CDR2 FQNEAQ. Variable domain in full (rest from reference TRBV7-8 and TRBJ2-7): GAGVSQSPRYKVAKRGQDVALRCDPISGHVSLFWYQQALGQGPEFLTYFQNEAQLDKSGLPSDRFFAERPEGSVSTLKIQRTQQEDSAVYLCASSGNEQYFGPGTRLTVT.